These 22 T cell receptor beta chains were sequenced from one sample in a study of cytomegalovirus exposure and HLA in healthy donors. A multiplex PCR was run with 60 Vbeta primers and 13 Jbeta primers. Sequenced by immunoSEQ multiplex PCR; TCRdb stores in-frame clones only, minus some. The sample includes roughly 58,000 clones, 80% of them seen just once. Input material: PBMCs. Source of these receptors: a middle-aged woman in good health and CMV-seronegative.

This chain joins TRBV19 and TRBJ2-7, with TRBD2 matching over 10 bases. This CDR3 is 15 amino acids long. Germline CDR1 and CDR2: LNHDA and SQIVND (reference sequence). Trimming at V came to 6 bases and at J to 0 bases, leaving 5 bases not matched to a gene. CDR3 nucleotides: TGTGCCAGTAGATCACTAGCGGGGAACTCCTACGAGCAGTACTTC. Translating gives CASRSLAGNSYEQYF. Full variable domain (missing parts from reference TRBV19 and TRBJ2-7): DGGITQSPKYLFRKEGQNVTLSCEQNLNHDAMYWYRQDPGQGLRLIYYSQIVNDFQKGDIAEGYSVSREKKESFPLTVTSAQKNPTAFYLCASRSLAGNSYEQYFGPGTRLTVT.

The rearrangement links TRBV11-2 to TRBJ2-5; 9 nucleotides line up with TRBD1. Germline-derived CDR1 and CDR2 are SGHAT and FQNNGV. The CDR3 sequence is 15 residues long. Trimming removed 6 bases from V and 1 base from J; junction bases left unmatched: 6. Written as DNA, the CDR3 is TGTGCCAGCAGTAGCCTACAGGGGGCCCAAGAGACCCAGTACTTC. It yields the protein CASSSLQGAQETQYF. Complete variable domain (other parts from reference TRBV11-2 and TRBJ2-5): EAGVAQSPRYKIIEKRQSVAFWCNPISGHATLYWYQQILGQGPKLLIQFQNNGVVDDSQLPKDRFSAERLKGVDSTLKIQPAKLEDSAVYLCASSSLQGAQETQYFGPGTRLLVL.

The chain links TRBV5-1 to TRBJ2-3; 9 bases agree with TRBD2. There are 16 residues in the CDR3. V trimming: 0 bases; J trimming: 0 bases; junction bases outside the gene matches: 2. Germline CDR1 reads SGHRS; CDR2 reads YFSETQ. The CDR3 DNA sequence: TGCGCCAGCAGCTTGGAGCGGGGGGCTAGCACAGATACGCAGTATTTT. This gives the protein CASSLERGASTDTQYF. The full variable domain, completed using reference TRBV5-1 and TRBJ2-3, is KAGVTQTPRYLIKTRGQQVTLSCSPISGHRSVSWYQQTPGQGLQFLFEYFSETQRNKGNFPGRFSGRQFSNSRSEMNVSTLELGDSALYLCASSLERGASTDTQYFGPGTRLTVL.

The chain recombines TRBV5-6 with TRBJ2-6; 7 bases map to TRBD1. Trimming cost V 0 bases and J 3 bases; bases outside gene matches: 6. CDR3 length: 17 residues. From germline, CDR1 is SGHDT and CDR2 YYEEEE. As DNA, the CDR3 is TGTGCCAGCAGCTTGGGGGGACAGTCTTTTGGGGCCAACGTCCTGACTTTC. Translation: CASSLGGQSFGANVLTF.

The chain uses TRBV5-1 and TRBJ2-1; 8 bases are a match to TRBD2. Looked up from germline, CDR1 is SGHRS and CDR2 is YFSETQ. V gave up 7 bases and J gave up 1 base; unmatched junction bases: 7. CDR3 size: 15 residues. This chain's CDR3 is CASHKRGGSYNEQFF. CDR3 coding DNA: TGCGCCAGCCACAAACGGGGGGGGTCCTACAATGAGCAGTTCTTC.

The chain joins TRBV29-1 to TRBJ1-1; possible D gene TRBD1, 6 bases. This CDR3 contains 13 residues. V lost 4 bases, J lost 4 bases, and 13 bases lay in between. Looked up from germline, CDR1 is SQVTM and CDR2 is ANQGSEA. Here the CDR3 reads CSVVGGLGTEAFF. The CDR3 DNA is TGCAGCGTTGTCGGGGGGCTGGGCACTGAAGCTTTCTTT.

This chain uses TRBV19 with TRBJ1-1; TRBD1 is a possible D gene (5 bases). Germline V gene data show CDR1 as LNHDA and CDR2 as SQIVND (reference sequence). This CDR3 has 13 residues. V gave up 4 bases and J gave up 2 bases, with 8 bases separating them. Here the CDR3 DNA reads TGTGCCAGTAGTAGGGGCTATAACACTGAAGCTTTCTTT. This encodes CASSRGYNTEAFF.

This rearrangement joins TRBV5-1 to TRBJ2-1; D is perhaps TRBD2 (5 bases). V was shortened by 5 bases and J by 4 bases, with 10 bases between the two germline ends. CDR1 SGHRS and CDR2 YFSETQ come from the germline V gene. The CDR3 is 13 amino acids. CDR3 nucleotides: TGCGCCAGCAGTTCGGACTCGTACAATGAGCAGTTCTTC. It translates to CASSSDSYNEQFF. Together with reference TRBV5-1 and TRBJ2-1, the CDR3 gives the full variable domain: KAGVTQTPRYLIKTRGQQVTLSCSPISGHRSVSWYQQTPGQGLQFLFEYFSETQRNKGNFPGRFSGRQFSNSRSEMNVSTLELGDSALYLCASSSDSYNEQFFGPGTRLTVL.

The rearrangement joins TRBV5-4 to TRBJ2-2; D gene ambiguous. CDR3 size: 15 residues. Per germline, CDR1 SGHNT and CDR2 YYREEE (reference sequence). Trimming took 0 bases from V and 1 from J, leaving 7 bases between them. The CDR3 nucleotides read TGTGCCAGCAGCTTGGTGTCCAGGAACACCGGGGAGCTGTTTTTT. Its translation is CASSLVSRNTGELFF.

This chain uses TRBV6-5 with TRBJ2-7; 10 nucleotides match TRBD2. The germline CDR1 and CDR2 sequences are MNHEY and SVGAGI. This CDR3 region has 15 residues. The V and J ends lost 0 bases and 4 bases, in that order; junction bases with no gene match: 3. In DNA, the CDR3 is TGTGCCAGCAGTTACTCGGGACTAGCGTTGTACGAGCAGTACTTC. It specifies CASSYSGLALYEQYF.

This clone was recorded a few times. The chain carries TRBV5-1 and TRBJ2-3; D might be TRBD2 (6 bases). CDR1 and CDR2 from the germline V gene are SGHRS and YFSETQ. V was shortened by 4 bases and J by 3 bases, with 9 bases between the two germline ends. This CDR3 spans 13 amino acids. The CDR3 DNA is TGCGCCAGCAGCAATGGAGGGACAGATACGCAGTATTTT. Protein product: CASSNGGTDTQYF.

The rearrangement uses TRBV2 and TRBJ2-3; 11 positions agree with TRBD2. Trimming at V came to 5 bases and at J to 6 bases, leaving 7 bases not matched to a gene. This CDR3 spans 15 amino acids. CDR1 and CDR2 from the germline V gene are SNHLY and FYNNEI. CDR3 nucleotide sequence: TGTGCCAGCAGTTCACTAGCGGGAGTGTTTGATACGCAGTATTTT. Amino acid sequence: CASSSLAGVFDTQYF.

The J gene is TRBJ1-5, the V gene TRBV27; D is perhaps TRBD1 (5 bases). The ends were cut back, 3 bases at V and 6 bases at J, with 15 bases in the middle. The CDR3 is 15 residues long. Germline loops: CDR1 MNHEY, CDR2 SMNVEV (reference sequence). In DNA, the CDR3 is TGTGCCAGCAGTTTCACCGGATCAGGGCCTCAGCCCCAGCATTTT. Its protein product is CASSFTGSGPQPQHF.

The rearrangement joins TRBV12-2 to TRBJ1-5; the tabulated D call, TRBD1, remains unverified against the DNA. TRBV12-2 is termed a pseudogene. The CDR3 is 13 amino acids. CDR3 loop: CASRVDSNQPQHF. The CDR3 DNA reads as TGTGCAAGTCGCGTTGACAGTAATCAGCCCCAGCATTTT.

The chain employs TRBV6-5 and TRBJ1-1; 10 bases are a match to TRBD1. The CDR3 has 16 amino acids. V shed 4 bases and J 4 bases; nucleotides not matched to a gene: 9. Germline V lookup: CDR1 MNHEY, CDR2 SVGAGI. Here the CDR3 DNA reads TGTGCCAGCAGTTCGACAGGGGGCGAAGTCCTCACTGAAGCTTTCTTT. Translated: CASSSTGGEVLTEAFF.

The chain has TRBV6-1 and TRBJ2-2, with no clear D. The CDR3 has 14 residues. Trimming removed 2 bases from V and 4 bases from J, with 8 bases in between. CDR1 and CDR2 (germline): MNHNS, SASEGT. The CDR3 DNA reads as TGTGCCAGCAGTGAATCTGGGCTCACCGGGGAGCTGTTTTTT. Translated: CASSESGLTGELFF.

This clone was counted between two and nine times. The CDR3 region is CASSLVGGYPYNEQFF. In nucleotides, the CDR3 is TGTGCCAGCAGCTTGGTAGGCGGGTACCCCTACAATGAGCAGTTCTTC. The chain combines TRBV5-4 with TRBJ2-1; D perhaps matches TRBD2 (5 bases). Trimming shortened V by 0 bases and J by 2 bases, and 12 bases separated the two germline ends. This CDR3 has 16 amino acids. CDR1 SGHNT and CDR2 YYREEE come from the germline V gene (reference sequence).

For the CDR3, the DNA is TGTGCCAGCAGCTTAGACGGGAGCTGGGCCAACGTCCTGACTTTC. The encoded protein is CASSLDGSWANVLTF. The chain couples TRBV7-2 to TRBJ2-6; D is perhaps TRBD2 (6 bases). The CDR3 has 15 residues. In germline, CDR1 is SGHTA, CDR2 FQGNSA. The V gene lost 1 base and the J gene lost 5 bases, with 9 bases spanning the gap.

This clone was detected only a few times. The rearrangement joins TRBV5-6 to TRBJ2-7, with TRBD1 as a possible D gene (6 bases). The CDR3 totals 15 residues. Trimming took 4 bases from V and 4 from J, leaving 18 bases between them. Per germline, CDR1 SGHDT and CDR2 YYEEEE. CDR3 in amino acids: CASSTNRDIIYEQYF. CDR3 nucleotides: TGTGCCAGCAGCACCAACCGGGACATTATTTACGAGCAGTACTTC.

This clone is a singleton in its sample. CDR3 amino acids: CASSLMKGALSNQPQHF. The CDR3 region has the DNA TGTGCCAGCAGTTTAATGAAGGGGGCTTTGAGCAATCAGCCCCAGCATTTT. The chain uses TRBV28 and TRBJ1-5; 7 bases line up with TRBD1. The CDR3 consists of 17 residues. V was pared by 2 bases and J by 1 base, with 8 bases of the junction left unmatched. In germline, CDR1 is MDHEN, CDR2 SYDVKM.

The chain combines TRBV13 with TRBJ2-1; 7 bases map to TRBD2. Germline-derived CDR1 and CDR2 are PRHDT and FYEKMQ (reference sequence). CDR3 length: 16 amino acids. With 1 base clipped from V and 0 bases from J, the junction kept 3 bases outside the gene matches. The CDR3 is CASSLAGGSSYNEQFF. Written as DNA, the CDR3 is TGTGCCAGCAGCTTAGCTGGCGGGAGCTCCTACAATGAGCAGTTCTTC. The whole variable domain, filled in from reference TRBV13 and TRBJ2-1, reads AAGVIQSPRHLIKEKRETATLKCYPIPRHDTVYWYQQGPGQDPQFLISFYEKMQSDKGSIPDRFSAQQFSDYHSELNMSSLELGDSALYFCASSLAGGSSYNEQFFGPGTRLTVL.

The rearrangement uses TRBV7-2 and TRBJ2-3; 8 positions agree with TRBD2. Germline-derived CDR1 and CDR2 are SGHTA and FQGNSA. V trimming: 4 bases; J trimming: 7 bases; junction bases outside the gene matches: 1. The CDR3 contains 12 residues. In DNA, the CDR3 is TGTGCCAGCAGCTCTAGCGGGCATACGCAGTATTTT. It codes for CASSSSGHTQYF.